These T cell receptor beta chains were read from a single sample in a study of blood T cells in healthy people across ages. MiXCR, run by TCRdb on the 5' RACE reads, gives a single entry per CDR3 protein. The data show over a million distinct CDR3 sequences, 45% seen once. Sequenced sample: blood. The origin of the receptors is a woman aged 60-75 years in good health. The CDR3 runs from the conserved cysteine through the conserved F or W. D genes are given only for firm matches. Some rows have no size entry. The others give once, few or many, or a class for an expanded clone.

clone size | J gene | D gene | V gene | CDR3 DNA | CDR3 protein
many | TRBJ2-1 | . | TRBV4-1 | TGCGCCAGCAGCCAAGGTCAGGGAGGAGTTAATGAGCAGTTCTTC | CASSQGQGGVNEQFF
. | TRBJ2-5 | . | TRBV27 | TGTGCCAGCAGTTTAAGAGGGACACAAGCAGGGCGAGAGACCCAGTACTTC | CASSLRGTQAGRETQYF
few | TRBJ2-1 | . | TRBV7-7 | TGTGCCAGCAGCTTAGAGGGGTGGGGCCACAATGAGCAGTTCTTC | CASSLEGWGHNEQFF
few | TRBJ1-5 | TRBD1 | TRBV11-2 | TGTGCCAGCTCCCTTGGGACAGGGAAAAATCAGCCCCAGCATTTT | CASSLGTGKNQPQHF
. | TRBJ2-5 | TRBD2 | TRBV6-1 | TGTGCCAGCAGTGAAAATCAAGCGGGGGGCCAAGAGACCCAGTACTTC | CASSENQAGGQETQYF
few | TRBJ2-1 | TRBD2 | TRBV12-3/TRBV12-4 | TGTGCCAGCAGTTTACTCGTAGCGGGAGCCTACAATGAGCAGTTCTTC | CASSLLVAGAYNEQFF
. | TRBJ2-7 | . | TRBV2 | TGTGCCAGCAGCAAACTAGCAGTCTCCTACGAGCAGTACTTC | CASSKLAVSYEQYF
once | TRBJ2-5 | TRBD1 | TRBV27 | TGTGCCAGCAGTTCCGACACAGGGGGCTGGGGCCAAGAGACCCAGTACTTC | CASSSDTGGWGQETQYF
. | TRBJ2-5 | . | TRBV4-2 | TGTGCCAGCAGCCAAGTGTCAGGGATCGGGGAGACCCAGTACTTC | CASSQVSGIGETQYF
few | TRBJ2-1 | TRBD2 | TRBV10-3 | TGTGCCATCGGGACGGGAGGGCCCCCCCTAGGGCATGAGCAGTTCTTC | CAIGTGGPPLGHEQFF
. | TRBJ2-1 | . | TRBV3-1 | TGTGCCAGCAGCCCCAACAGGTCTCTCAATGAGCAGTTCTTC | CASSPNRSLNEQFF
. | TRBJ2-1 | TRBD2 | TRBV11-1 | TGTGCCAGCAGCTCCGGGAGGAAGCAGTTCTTC | CASSSGRKQFF
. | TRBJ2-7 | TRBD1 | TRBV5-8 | TGTGCCGGCAGCTTGGACAGGGTAGGATACGAGCAGTACTTC | CAGSLDRVGYEQYF
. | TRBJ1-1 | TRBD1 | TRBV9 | TGTGCCAGCAGCCCCCCGGGACAGGGGCGAAACACTGAAGCTTTCTTT | CASSPPGQGRNTEAFF
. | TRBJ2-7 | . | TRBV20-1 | TGCAGTGCTAGAGTACAGAGCTCCTACAATGAGCAGTACTTC | CSARVQSSYNEQYF
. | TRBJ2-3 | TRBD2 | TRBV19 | TGTGCCAGTACCGATCTAGCGGGACGCACAGATACGCAGTATTTT | CASTDLAGRTDTQYF
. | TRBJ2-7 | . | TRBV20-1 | TGCAGTGCTAGAGATCACGGAGGTCTAGGGCTTGGATTCTACGAGCAGTACTTC | CSARDHGGLGLGFYEQYF
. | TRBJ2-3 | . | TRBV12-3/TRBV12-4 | TGTGCCAGAAGTCGAGCAGATGCGCAGTATTTT | CARSRADAQYF
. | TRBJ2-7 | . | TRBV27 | TGTGCCAGCAGTCCGGACGGATCCTACGAGCAGTACTTC | CASSPDGSYEQYF
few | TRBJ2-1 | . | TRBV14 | TGTGCCAGCAGCCCTCCGGGCTCCCAAAAGGGCTCCTACAATGAGCAGTTCTTC | CASSPPGSQKGSYNEQFF
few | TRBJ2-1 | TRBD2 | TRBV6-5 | TGTGCCAGCAGTTATTCGACTAGCGGGGGCTACAATGAGCAGTTCTTC | CASSYSTSGGYNEQFF
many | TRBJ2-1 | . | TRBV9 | TGTGCCAGCAGCGTAGCTCGACAGGGAGGGGGGGAGCAGTTCTTC | CASSVARQGGGEQFF
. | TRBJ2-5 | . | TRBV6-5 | TGTGCCAGCAGCCGGGCCAAAGTGGAGGGCGTCGGGGAGCAGTACTTC | CASSRAKVEGVGEQYF
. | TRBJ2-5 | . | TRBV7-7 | TGTGCCAGCAGCTCCAACGAGGGCCAAGAGACCCAGTACTTC | CASSSNEGQETQYF
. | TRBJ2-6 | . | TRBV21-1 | TGTGCCAGCAGCAAAGAGGTGAACAGGGCCCCCTCTGGGGCCAACGTCCTGACTTTC | CASSKEVNRAPSGANVLTF
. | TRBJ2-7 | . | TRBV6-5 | TGTGCCAGCAGTTACTCCGAACTCGTAGCCCATTTCGAGCAGTACTTC | CASSYSELVAHFEQYF
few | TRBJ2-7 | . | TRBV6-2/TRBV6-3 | TGTGCCGGCAGCCGCGTAGACGGTCACATCCCCCACTACGAGCAGTACTTC | CAGSRVDGHIPHYEQYF
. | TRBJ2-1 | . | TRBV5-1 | TGCGCCAGCAGCTTGTACTCGGGACCCGGGGGTGGCGATGAGCAGTTCTTC | CASSLYSGPGGGDEQFF
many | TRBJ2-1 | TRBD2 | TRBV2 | TGTGCCAGCAGCGGGACTAGCGGGAGTCAGGGTGAGCAGTTCTTC | CASSGTSGSQGEQFF
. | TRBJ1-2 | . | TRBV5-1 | TGCGCCAGCAGCGAGAGGACAGCTTCTAACTATGGCTACACCTTC | CASSERTASNYGYTF
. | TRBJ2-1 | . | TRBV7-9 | TGTGCCTGCAGCTTCCGGGGGAATGAGCAGTTCTTC | CACSFRGNEQFF
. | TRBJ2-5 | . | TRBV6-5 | TGTGCCAGCAGCAATACTGGAGGGGTTATTCAAGAGACCCAGTACTTC | CASSNTGGVIQETQYF
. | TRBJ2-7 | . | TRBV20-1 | TGCAGTGCTAGAGATCGGGCGGGGACCTACGAGCAGTACTTC | CSARDRAGTYEQYF
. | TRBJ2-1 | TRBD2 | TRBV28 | TGTGCCAGCAGTCCGACTAGCGGGAGAGATGACTACAATGAGCAGTTCTTC | CASSPTSGRDDYNEQFF
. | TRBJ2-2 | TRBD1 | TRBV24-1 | TGTGCCACCAGTGATTTGTGCAGGTCCGGGACAGAATCAAACACCGGGGAGCTGTTTTTT | CATSDLCRSGTESNTGELFF
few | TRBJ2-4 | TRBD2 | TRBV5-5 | TGTGCCAGCAGCAGAAGTAGCGGGAGCAGGGACAAAAACATTCAGTACTTC | CASSRSSGSRDKNIQYF
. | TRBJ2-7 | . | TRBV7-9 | TGTGCCAGCAGCTTAGCGCAACAGGGATCCGAGCAGTACTTC | CASSLAQQGSEQYF
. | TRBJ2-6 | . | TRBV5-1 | TGCGCCAGCAGCTTGAATCCGGGGGCGGGGGGGGCCAACGTCCTGACTTTC | CASSLNPGAGGANVLTF
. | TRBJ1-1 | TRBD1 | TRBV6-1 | TGTGCCAGCTCGGACAGGGGTTCTTTGTACACTGAAGCTTTCTTT | CASSDRGSLYTEAFF
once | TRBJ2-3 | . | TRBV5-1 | TGCGCCAGCAGCTTGGGTGCTAGCCCTACGCAGTATTTT | CASSLGASPTQYF
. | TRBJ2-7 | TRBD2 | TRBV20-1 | TGCAGTGCTCACTTAGCGGGAGACGAGCAGTACTTC | CSAHLAGDEQYF
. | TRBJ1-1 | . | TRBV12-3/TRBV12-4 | TGTGCCAGCAGCCTAGGCACAGGGACCACTGAAGCTTTCTTT | CASSLGTGTTEAFF
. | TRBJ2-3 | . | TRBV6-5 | TGTGCCAGCAGTGACGGGGAGGCAGATACGCAGTATTTT | CASSDGEADTQYF
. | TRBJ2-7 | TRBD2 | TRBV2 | TGTGCCAGCAAACGCCAGCGGGACTATAACTCCTACGAGCAGTACTTC | CASKRQRDYNSYEQYF
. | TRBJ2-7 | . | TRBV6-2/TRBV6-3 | TGTGCCAGCAGTGACGACGGAGACTACGAGCAGTACTTC | CASSDDGDYEQYF
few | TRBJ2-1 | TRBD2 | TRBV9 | TGTGCCAGCAGCGTAGACCCCACGGGGGGGTTATACAATGAGCAGTTCTTC | CASSVDPTGGLYNEQFF
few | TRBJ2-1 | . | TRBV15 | TGTGCCACCAGCAGAGATGCAAAGGGCTACCCGAGCTCCTACAATGAGCAGTTCTTC | CATSRDAKGYPSSYNEQFF
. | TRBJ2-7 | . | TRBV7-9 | TGTGCCAGCAGCTTAGCTCAGGGGTCTATCTACGAGCAGTACTTC | CASSLAQGSIYEQYF
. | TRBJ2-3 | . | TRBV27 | TGTGCCAGCAGTGTTGGCCGAACGGGAGATACGCAGTATTTT | CASSVGRTGDTQYF
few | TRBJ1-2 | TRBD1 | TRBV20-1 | TGCAGTGCTAGAGATCGGGGGACAGGGACCTACTATGGCTACACCTTC | CSARDRGTGTYYGYTF
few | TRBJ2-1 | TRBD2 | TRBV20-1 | TGCAGTGCTAGAGATGACCTAGCGGGAGTCAATGAGCAGTTCTTC | CSARDDLAGVNEQFF
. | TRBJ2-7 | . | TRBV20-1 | TGCAGTGCTCAGTTGGGGGCCAGCTCCTACAATGAGCAGTACTTC | CSAQLGASSYNEQYF
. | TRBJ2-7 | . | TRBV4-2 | TGTGCCAGCAGCCAAGATGTTACGGGAGTGGGAAACAATGAGCAGTACTTC | CASSQDVTGVGNNEQYF
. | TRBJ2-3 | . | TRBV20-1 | TGCAGTGCTAGAGCGGGCAGCGCTGGAGATACGCAGTATTTT | CSARAGSAGDTQYF